The next 31 T cell receptor beta chains were all read from a single sample in a study of blood T cell repertoires in COVID-19. Only in-frame clones appear in the TCRdb table, and some are missing; sequencing was by immunoSEQ multiplex PCR. The sample holds about 54,000 clones, 88% seen once. What was sequenced was peripheral blood. The receptors shown here come from a human donor in a cohort sampled during active COVID-19.

V is TRBV10-2 and J is TRBJ1-6; D gene ambiguous. Trimming shortened V by 3 bases and J by 9 bases, and 15 bases separated the two germline ends. Germline loops: CDR1 WSHSY, CDR2 SAAADI. The CDR3 consists of 15 residues. CDR3 sequence (DNA): TGCGCCAGCAGTGAATTTGGGGAGGGTCGTTCACCCCTCCACTTT. This sequence encodes CASSEFGEGRSPLHF.

V usage is TRBV12-3 or TRBV12-4 and J usage is TRBJ2-1, with D perhaps TRBD2 (6 bases). The CDR3 totals 13 residues. The V end lost 6 bases, the J end lost 9 bases, and 15 bases lay between the germline ends. The CDR3 region has the DNA TGTGCCAGCAGCCCCCCGGACTACCCTGAGCAGTTCTTC. Protein product: CASSPPDYPEQFF.

The rearrangement joins TRBV7-8 to TRBJ2-5; D is unclear. V lost 5 bases to trimming and J lost 4 bases, with 5 bases between them. The CDR3 is 11 amino acids. The V gene's germline CDR1 is SGHVS and CDR2 FQNEAQ. Here the CDR3 DNA reads TGTGCCAGCAGCATCAGAGAGACCCAGTACTTC. Residues: CASSIRETQYF.

The chain is built from TRBV19 and TRBJ2-2, with D possibly matching TRBD2 (5 bases). The germline gives CDR1 LNHDA, CDR2 SQIVND (reference sequence). The CDR3 has 15 amino acids. Between the trimmed V and J ends, which lost 3 bases and 6 bases, there was a span of 14 bases. Here the CDR3 DNA reads TGTGCCAGTAGTATTGTGGACTCTCTTTCCGGGGAGCTGTTTTTT. This sequence encodes CASSIVDSLSGELFF.

This clone was counted between two and nine times. CDR3 sequence (DNA): TGTGCCAGCAGCTCGGGGTATGGGGAAGGTCAGCCCCAGCATTTT. This encodes CASSSGYGEGQPQHF. The chain has TRBV11-2 and TRBJ1-5; no clear D gene. The V end was cut by 4 bases, the J end by 6 bases, with 16 bases between. Per the germline V gene, CDR1 is SGHAT and CDR2 is FQNNGV. CDR3 length: 15 residues.

The chain recombines TRBV19 with TRBJ2-2; 7 nucleotides match TRBD1. V dropped 6 bases and J dropped 1; count of bases not matched to a gene: 5. This CDR3 comprises 15 residues. Germline V gives CDR1 LNHDA, CDR2 SQIVND (reference sequence). Written as DNA, the CDR3 is TGTGCCAGTAGAGAGGGACAGCTGAACACCGGGGAGCTGTTTTTT. Translating gives CASREGQLNTGELFF.

The chain has TRBV7-3 and TRBJ2-1; TRBD1 aligns across 11 bases. Trimming removed 5 bases from V and 8 bases from J; junction bases left unmatched: 5. Germline-derived CDR1 and CDR2 are SGHTA and FQGTGA. CDR3 size: 14 residues. CDR3 nucleotide sequence: TGTGCCAGCAGCCGGACAGGGGGCAGGGATGAGCAGTTCTTC. Encoded protein: CASSRTGGRDEQFF.

A single count supports this clone. The chain recombines TRBV4-2 with TRBJ2-7, with TRBD2 identical over 7 bases. The trim removed 0 bases at V and 9 bases at J, leaving 11 bases unmatched. The CDR3 sequence is 15 residues long. The germline V gene has CDR1 LGHNA and CDR2 YNFKEQ. The CDR3: CASSQEGGAGFGQYF. Written as DNA, the CDR3 is TGTGCCAGCAGCCAAGAGGGAGGAGCGGGGTTTGGGCAGTACTTC.

The V gene is TRBV6-6, the J gene TRBJ2-7, with 7 nucleotides matching TRBD2. This CDR3 comprises 13 residues. With V trimmed by 11 bases and J by 2 bases, 9 bases remained unmatched. From germline, CDR1 is MNHNY and CDR2 SVGAGI (reference sequence). Written as DNA, the CDR3 is TGTGCCTTATCGGGGGGAGCCGCCTACGAGCAGTACTTC. This translates into CALSGGAAYEQYF.

The chain combines TRBV19 with TRBJ1-1; D is perhaps TRBD1 (6 bases). This CDR3 has 13 amino acids. Germline assignment: CDR1 LNHDA and CDR2 SQIVND (reference sequence). The V end was cut by 6 bases, the J end by 4 bases, with 12 bases between. The CDR3 DNA reads as TGTGCCAGTAGAGCACAGGGAATCACTGAAGCTTTCTTT. It codes for CASRAQGITEAFF.

The CDR3 region is CASSMDGAPGEQYF. The CDR3 region has the DNA TGTGCCAGTAGTATGGATGGCGCCCCGGGCGAGCAGTACTTC. This chain links TRBV19 with TRBJ2-7; no firm D call. V shed 3 bases and J shed 6 bases, with 15 bases lying between them. Germline CDR1 LNHDA, CDR2 SQIVND (reference sequence). This CDR3 has 14 amino acids.

In this sample, this clone turned up a few times. The gene calls are TRBV5-1 and TRBJ1-2, with TRBD1 matching 7 bases. J lost 4 bases, V lost 4 bases, and 7 bases had no gene match. There are 14 residues in the CDR3. Germline CDR1 reads SGHRS; CDR2 reads YFSETQ. The CDR3: CASSLTGSVYGYTF. CDR3 in DNA: TGCGCCAGCAGCCTGACAGGGAGCGTCTATGGCTACACCTTC.

The J gene is TRBJ1-2, the V gene TRBV18; 7 bases line up with TRBD1. V lost 0 bases to trimming and J lost 5 bases; unmatched junction nucleotides: 3. Germline V gene sequence: CDR1 KGHSH, CDR2 LQKENI. The CDR3 sequence is 14 residues long. CDR3 bases: TGTGCCAGCTCACCACCGCCCAGGGGGTATGGCTACACCTTC. As protein: CASSPPPRGYGYTF.

The chain is built from TRBV9 and TRBJ1-5, with TRBD1 identical over 8 bases. The CDR3 length is 14 residues. The V gene end was trimmed by 4 bases and the J gene end by 4 bases; junction bases not matched to a gene: 4. Germline assignment: CDR1 SGDLS and CDR2 YYNGEE. The CDR3 nucleotides are TGTGCCAGCAGCAGGACAGGGCAGAATCAGCCCCAGCATTTT. Translating it yields CASSRTGQNQPQHF.

V usage is TRBV9 and J usage is TRBJ2-1; 9 bases align to TRBD1. Germline assignment: CDR1 SGDLS and CDR2 YYNGEE. The CDR3 consists of 15 residues. The V gene end was trimmed by 0 bases and the J gene end by 7 bases; junction bases not matched to a gene: 5. The CDR3 sequence is CASSVAGQGTNEQFF. The CDR3, as DNA: TGTGCCAGCAGCGTAGCTGGACAGGGGACTAATGAGCAGTTCTTC.

The chain joins TRBV6-2 or TRBV6-3 to TRBJ1-2, with D unclear. The CDR3 totals 13 residues. V lost 2 bases, J lost 6 bases, and 10 bases lay in between. CDR1 is MNHEY, CDR2 SVGEGT, per germline. CDR3 nucleotides: TGTGCCAGCAGTTACGCCAGCCGGGATGGCTACACCTTC. It is translated as CASSYASRDGYTF.

The chain employs TRBV2 and TRBJ2-5; no reliable D call. The CDR3 extends over 14 amino acids. The germline V gene has CDR1 SNHLY and CDR2 FYNNEI. Trimming took 5 bases from V and 4 from J, leaving 14 bases between them. The CDR3 is CASSKNPGSETQYF. CDR3 coding DNA: TGTGCCAGCAGTAAAAACCCCGGTTCAGAGACCCAGTACTTC.

The rearrangement links TRBV27 to TRBJ1-5; 7 bases fit TRBD1. V trimming: 7 bases; J trimming: 4 bases; junction bases outside the gene matches: 10. This CDR3 spans 15 amino acids. CDR1 is MNHEY and CDR2 is SMNVEV in the germline V gene (reference sequence). The CDR3 is CASKSTGQLNQPQHF. In DNA form, the CDR3 reads TGTGCCAGCAAGTCGACAGGGCAGCTTAATCAGCCCCAGCATTTT.

This chain joins TRBV2 and TRBJ1-5; D is uncertain. The CDR3 is 13 residues long. Trimming removed 8 bases from V and 3 bases from J, with 11 bases in between. The germline V gene encodes CDR1 SNHLY and CDR2 FYNNEI. This chain's CDR3 is CASGGGNNQPQHF. CDR3 DNA sequence: TGTGCCAGCGGAGGCGGGAACAATCAGCCCCAGCATTTT.

The V and J genes are TRBV5-6 and TRBJ1-2; maybe TRBD1 (6 bases). With 4 bases removed from V and 8 bases from J, the gap between germline ends came to 18 bases. The CDR3 has 14 amino acids. Germline V CDR1 and CDR2: SGHDT, YYEEEE. CDR3 DNA sequence: TGTGCCAGCAGCCTCAACCAGGACAGAAGCGGCTACACCTTC. Amino acid sequence: CASSLNQDRSGYTF.

This clone was observed a few times. CDR3 loop: CASSSGVASSTDTQYF. CDR3 nucleotides: TGTGCCAGCAGCTCCGGGGTCGCCTCTAGCACAGATACGCAGTATTTT. V is TRBV7-9 and J is TRBJ2-3, with D perhaps TRBD2 (5 bases). Trimming left V 4 bases short and J 0 bases short, with 14 bases between. Germline V lookup: CDR1 SEHNR, CDR2 FQNEAQ (reference sequence). CDR3 length: 16 amino acids.

The chain has TRBV25-1 and TRBJ1-1, with D unclear. CDR1 is MGHDK and CDR2 is SYGVNS in the germline V gene. V was trimmed by 4 bases and J by 0 bases, leaving 9 bases between them. The CDR3 sequence is 14 residues long. The CDR3 loop is CASSGSWMNTEAFF. The CDR3 DNA is TGTGCCAGCAGTGGGAGTTGGATGAACACTGAAGCTTTCTTT.

The V call is TRBV5-1, the J call TRBJ2-7; D is possibly TRBD2 (6 bases). V dropped 7 bases and J dropped 6 bases, with 14 bases sitting between them. Looked up from germline, CDR1 is SGHRS and CDR2 is YFSETQ. This CDR3 spans 12 amino acids. The CDR3 here is CASGGSRGEQYF. In DNA form, the CDR3 reads TGCGCCAGCGGGGGGAGTCGCGGCGAGCAGTACTTC.

The V and J genes are TRBV2 and TRBJ1-1; D remains unclear. CDR1 and CDR2 (germline): SNHLY, FYNNEI. Trimming cost V 2 bases and J 11 bases, with 12 bases left between them. The CDR3 loop spans 12 amino acids. CDR3 nucleotides: TGTGCCAGCAGTGAACTCTCCCCGCGCGCTTTCTTT. It is translated as CASSELSPRAFF.

J is TRBJ2-3 and V is TRBV2, with D hard to call. The V and J ends lost 6 bases and 6 bases respectively, with 10 bases between them. Germline-derived CDR1 and CDR2 are SNHLY and FYNNEI. The CDR3 has 12 residues. CDR3 residues: CASRESMDTQYF. For the CDR3, the DNA is TGTGCCAGCAGGGAGAGTATGGATACGCAGTATTTT.

This chain links TRBV13 with TRBJ1-1; the D gene is possibly TRBD1 (6 bases). In germline, CDR1 is PRHDT, CDR2 FYEKMQ (reference sequence). V was pared by 6 bases and J by 1 base, with 6 bases between. This CDR3 region has 12 residues. In DNA form, the CDR3 reads TGTGCCAGCAGGACAGGGAACACTGAAGCTTTCTTT. Protein: CASRTGNTEAFF.

This chain's CDR3 is CASSYSTGRIYEQYF. For the CDR3, the DNA is TGTGCCAGCAGTTACTCGACAGGGAGAATCTACGAGCAGTACTTC. The J gene is TRBJ2-7, the V gene TRBV6-5; 7 nucleotides match TRBD1. Germline trimming cut 0 bases from V and 3 bases from J; bases unmatched to any gene: 5. From germline, CDR1 is MNHEY and CDR2 SVGAGI. The CDR3 loop spans 15 amino acids.

J is TRBJ1-5 and V is TRBV19; no clear D gene. The V end lost 4 bases, the J end lost 3 bases, and 13 bases lay between the germline ends. Germline CDR1 reads LNHDA; CDR2 reads SQIVND (reference sequence). The CDR3 runs to 15 residues. CDR3 sequence (DNA): TGTGCCAGTAGTAGGCCACGGGAGGACAATCAGCCCCAGCATTTT. Its protein product is CASSRPREDNQPQHF.

J is TRBJ2-7 and V is TRBV19; 11 bases map to TRBD2. CDR1 is LNHDA and CDR2 is SQIVND in the germline V gene (reference sequence). With V trimmed by 3 bases and J by 6 bases, 4 bases remained unmatched. The CDR3 is made up of 14 amino acids. CDR3 nucleotides: TGTGCCAGTAGTATCAGACTAGCGGGGTCCGAGCAGTACTTC. This sequence encodes CASSIRLAGSEQYF.

DNA for the CDR3: TGTGCCAGCAGCTTAGTAGCCACCCAAGGCGGGGAGCTGTTTTTT. Its protein product is CASSLVATQGGELFF. This rearrangement joins TRBV7-2 to TRBJ2-2; D remains unclear. V shed 1 base and J shed 7 bases, with 13 bases lying between them. CDR3 length: 15 amino acids. Germline lookup yields CDR1 SGHTA and CDR2 FQGNSA.

V usage is TRBV5-1 and J usage is TRBJ2-7; D is possibly TRBD2 (6 bases). Trimming stripped 4 bases from V and 3 bases from J, with 17 bases between. The length of the CDR3 is 15 residues. CDR1 and CDR2 (germline): SGHRS, YFSETQ. The CDR3 spells CASSQDGGIVYEQYF. The CDR3 DNA follows: TGCGCCAGCAGCCAGGACGGCGGGATCGTCTACGAGCAGTACTTC.